The 32 T cell receptor beta chains listed next were all sequenced from one sample in a study of T cells in Graves' hyperthyroidism and ophthalmopathy. Using RNA transcripts as the source, TCR beta CDR3 regions were amplified. The primer set for the first-round RT-PCR of the TCR CDR3 was HTBI. TCRdb called the multiplex PCR reads again in MiXCR, with one record for every CDR3 protein. The table lists a few hundred thousand distinct CDR3 sequences, 15% to 20% of them singletons. The sequencing sample was made of blood. Receptor source: a woman aged 55-69 years with Graves' ophthalmopathy.

This clonotype was found many times. V is TRBV20-1 and J is TRBJ2-5; 13 positions match TRBD2. Trimming cost V 5 bases and J 1 base; bases outside gene matches: 16. Germline assignment: CDR1 DFQATT and CDR2 SNEGSKA (reference sequence). There are 19 residues in the CDR3. The CDR3 coding sequence is TGCAGTGCTCCGGCGAGTTGGACTAGCGGGAGTATGGCCCAAGAGACCCAGTACTTC. Translation gives CSAPASWTSGSMAQETQYF.

This clonotype came up many times. The chain recombines TRBV5-1 with TRBJ2-7, with 8 nucleotides matching TRBD1. Germline CDR1 and CDR2: SGHRS and YFSETQ. This CDR3 is built from 15 residues. With V trimmed by 0 bases and J by 0 bases, 2 bases remained unmatched. This CDR3 is CASSLGTGISYEQYF. As DNA, the CDR3 is TGCGCCAGCAGCTTGGGGACAGGGATCTCCTACGAGCAGTACTTC.

This clonotype has just a few counts. The chain joins TRBV7-9 to TRBJ2-3; D is possibly TRBD1 or TRBD2 (5 bases each). The germline V gene encodes CDR1 SEHNR and CDR2 FQNEAQ (reference sequence). Trimming cost V 5 bases and J 8 bases, with 17 bases left between them. The length of the CDR3 is 14 residues. CDR3 DNA sequence: TGTGCCAGCAGCCGTGGCGTAGGGGCGGGTACGCAGTATTTT. Translated: CASSRGVGAGTQYF.

This clonotype was detected ten times or more. The chain is built from TRBV27 and TRBJ2-4; TRBD1 agrees at 7 bases. With 6 bases clipped from V and 5 bases from J, the junction kept 7 bases outside the gene matches. CDR1 is MNHEY and CDR2 is SMNVEV in the germline V gene (reference sequence). This CDR3 contains 14 residues. This CDR3 reads CASSSGQKENIQYF. As DNA, the CDR3 is TGTGCCAGCAGCTCGGGACAGAAGGAAAACATTCAGTACTTC.

The chain joins TRBV20-1 to TRBJ1-3; D perhaps matches TRBD1 (6 bases). Germline CDR1 DFQATT, CDR2 SNEGSKA (reference sequence). V was clipped by 4 bases and J by 0 bases, with 10 bases between them. This CDR3 region has 14 residues. CDR3 amino acids: CSATTGISGNTIYF. The CDR3 region has the DNA TGCAGTGCTACTACAGGGATCTCTGGAAACACCATATATTTT.

This clonotype was observed at least ten times. The genes are TRBV3-1 and TRBJ2-7; weak D call: TRBD2 (5 bases). Germline V gives CDR1 LGHDT, CDR2 YNNKEL (reference sequence). This CDR3 comprises 12 residues. Trimming removed 4 bases from V and 6 bases from J, with 10 bases in between. The chain's CDR3 is CASSLHGLEQYF. The DNA for the CDR3 is TGTGCCAGCAGCCTTCACGGACTCGAGCAGTACTTC.

This clonotype has ten or more counts. This sequence joins TRBV20-1 and TRBJ2-1; 12 nucleotides align to TRBD2. Germline loops: CDR1 DFQATT, CDR2 SNEGSKA (reference sequence). V lost 4 bases to trimming and J lost 2 bases; unmatched junction nucleotides: 6. The CDR3 extends over 16 amino acids. CDR3 loop: CSAKGLAGPTYNEQFF. The CDR3 nucleotides read TGCAGTGCTAAAGGACTAGCGGGGCCTACCTACAATGAGCAGTTCTTC.

This clonotype was counted between two and nine times. This rearrangement joins TRBV20-1 to TRBJ2-5, with 8 positions matching TRBD2. Looked up from germline, CDR1 is DFQATT and CDR2 is SNEGSKA (reference sequence). This CDR3 is built from 17 residues. The junction had 13 bases not matched to a gene; V was cut back by 0 bases and J by 4 bases. The CDR3 sequence: CSARDLNTGGARETQYF. The DNA for the CDR3 is TGCAGTGCTAGAGATTTGAACACGGGGGGGGCCCGAGAGACCCAGTACTTC.

A note on this clonotype: Compared with germline, one end of the junction differs, possibly owing to a read error. The gene calls are TRBV20-1 and TRBJ2-3, with 7 bases lining up with TRBD1. The CDR3 is 13 amino acids. CDR1 and CDR2 from the germline V gene are DFQATT and SNEGSKA (reference sequence). DNA of the CDR3: TGCAGTGCTAAGGGGGCGGCGCCAGATGCGCAGTATTTT. Protein product: CSAKGAAPDAQYF.

The table lists this clonotype with many counts. CDR3 loop: CASSLVWSGETQYF. In nucleotides, the CDR3 is TGTGCCAGCAGCTTAGTGTGGTCGGGGGAGACCCAGTACTTC. This chain uses TRBV7-2 with TRBJ2-5; perhaps TRBD2 as D (5 bases). Germline V gives CDR1 SGHTA, CDR2 FQGNSA. The CDR3 has 14 amino acids. V gave up 1 base and J gave up 5 bases, with 11 bases separating them. The entire variable domain, with the rest obtained from reference TRBV7-2 and TRBJ2-5, is as follows: GAGVSQSPSNKVTEKGKDVELRCDPISGHTALYWYRQSLGQGLEFLIYFQGNSAPDKSGLPSDRFSAERTGGSVSTLTIQRTQQEDSAVYLCASSLVWSGETQYFGPGTRLLVL.

The chain joins TRBV28 to TRBJ1-2; no reliable D call. The V end was cut by 3 bases, the J end by 0 bases, with 8 bases between. The CDR3 totals 14 residues. In germline, CDR1 is MDHEN, CDR2 SYDVKM. The DNA of the CDR3 is TGTGCCAGCAGTTTTTATCCAGCTAACTATGGCTACACCTTC. This encodes CASSFYPANYGYTF.

This chain joins TRBV7-9 and TRBJ1-2, with a tentative D call TRBD1 (5 bases). V was trimmed by 5 bases and J by 4 bases, leaving 11 bases between them. Germline V lookup: CDR1 SEHNR, CDR2 FQNEAQ (reference sequence). CDR3 length equals 13 residues. CDR3 nucleotides: TGTGCCAGCAGCGTAAGGGGTGGCTATGGCTACACCTTC. Protein: CASSVRGGYGYTF.

The CDR3 DNA sequence: TGTGCCAGCAGTTATTCGGGACAGGTACCCACCGGGGAGCTGTTTTTT. It is translated as CASSYSGQVPTGELFF. The chain links TRBV6-9 to TRBJ2-2; 8 nucleotides agree with TRBD1. Germline V gene lookup returns CDR1 MNHGY and CDR2 SVAAGI. The junction had 4 bases not matched to a gene; V was cut back by 0 bases and J by 4 bases. The CDR3 totals 16 residues.

This clonotype appeared many times. This chain joins TRBV6-1 and TRBJ1-2; D not certain. CDR3 length: 12 residues. In germline, CDR1 is MNHNS, CDR2 SASEGT. Trimming removed 6 bases at V and 1 base at J, with 6 bases between. The CDR3 DNA is TGTGCCAGCAGACCGATTAACTATGGCTACACCTTC. This encodes CASRPINYGYTF.

Only a few counts were recorded for this clonotype. This chain joins TRBV6-1 and TRBJ2-5, with a weak D call TRBD2 (6 bases). Trimming pared 3 bases from V and 4 bases from J, leaving 12 bases between. This CDR3 comprises 14 residues. Germline values: CDR1 MNHNS, CDR2 SASEGT. CDR3 sequence reads: CASSELGGGETQYF. The CDR3 DNA sequence: TGTGCCAGCAGTGAGTTGGGGGGTGGAGAGACCCAGTACTTC.

This clonotype has a handful of counts. The chain has TRBV3-1 and TRBJ1-4, with D tentatively TRBD1 (5 bases). The CDR3 extends over 13 amino acids. Germline V lookup: CDR1 LGHDT, CDR2 YNNKEL (reference sequence). Trimming removed 1 base from V and 14 bases from J, with 14 bases in between. The CDR3 DNA reads as TGTGCCAGCAGCCAAGCCAATGGGGCGGGCCTGTTTTTT. It encodes CASSQANGAGLFF.

The chain employs TRBV18 and TRBJ1-4; 7 nucleotides match TRBD1. The J segment lost 5 bases and the V segment lost 3 bases, leaving 6 bases of the junction unmatched. Per the germline V gene, CDR1 is KGHSH and CDR2 is LQKENI. The CDR3 has 15 residues. The CDR3 DNA follows: TGTGCCAGCTCACCGTCGGGACAGATGAATGAAAAACTGTTTTTT. The encoded protein is CASSPSGQMNEKLFF.

Ten or more counts support this clonotype. The V and J genes are TRBV7-2 and TRBJ2-2; a weak D match, TRBD2 (5 bases). Trimming took off 1 base at V and 6 bases at J, with 9 bases between the two ends. Germline CDR1 and CDR2: SGHTA and FQGNSA. CDR3 length: 14 amino acids. This CDR3 reads CASSLGGSAGELFF. The CDR3 region has the DNA TGTGCCAGCAGCTTAGGCGGTAGCGCCGGGGAGCTGTTTTTT.

This clonotype was seen at least ten times. The V call is TRBV10-3, the J call TRBJ2-3, with D possibly TRBD2 on 5 matching bases. The CDR3 is 14 amino acids. Germline V lookup: CDR1 ENHRY, CDR2 SYGVKD. Trimming took 10 bases from V and 4 from J, leaving 18 bases between them. CDR3 bases: TGTGCCACCGCACCGGGGAGAGAGGCAGATACGCAGTATTTT. Its translation: CATAPGREADTQYF.

This clonotype was picked up many times. V usage is TRBV5-1 and J usage is TRBJ2-7; 8 bases align to TRBD2. CDR3 length: 13 amino acids. The trim removed 4 bases at V and 5 bases at J, leaving 5 bases unmatched. CDR1 and CDR2 (germline): SGHRS, YFSETQ. The CDR3: CASSTGLADEQYF. CDR3 DNA sequence: TGCGCCAGCAGCACCGGACTAGCCGACGAGCAGTACTTC.

J is TRBJ1-4 and V is TRBV5-5; D gene uncertain. V lost 7 bases and J 4 bases, leaving 11 bases between the germline ends. The germline gives CDR1 SGHKS, CDR2 YYEKEE (reference sequence). The CDR3 covers 13 residues. The chain's CDR3 is CASAADDNEKLFF. The DNA of the CDR3 is TGTGCCAGCGCGGCAGACGATAATGAAAAACTGTTTTTT. Complete variable domain (other parts from reference TRBV5-5 and TRBJ1-4): DAGVTQSPTHLIKTRGQQVTLRCSPISGHKSVSWYQQVLGQGPQFIFQYYEKEERGRGNFPDRFSARQFPNYSSELNVNALLLGDSALYLCASAADDNEKLFFGSGTQLSVL.

This clonotype showed up just a few times. The rearrangement uses TRBV20-1 and TRBJ2-4; 8 bases match TRBD2. CDR1 and CDR2 (germline): DFQATT, SNEGSKA (reference sequence). V shed 4 bases, J shed 0 bases, and the junction held 8 bases outside the gene matches. The CDR3 runs to 16 residues. CDR3: CSATDSGGVAKNIQYF. The CDR3 bases are TGCAGTGCTACCGACAGCGGGGGAGTAGCCAAAAACATTCAGTACTTC.

This clonotype was picked up a small number of times. CDR3 amino acids: CANGTSGGRDTQYF. Written as DNA, the CDR3 is TGTGCCAATGGGACTAGCGGGGGAAGAGATACGCAGTATTTT. This chain connects TRBV4-2 to TRBJ2-3; TRBD2 matches at 14 bases. CDR3 length: 14 amino acids. Trimming cost V 10 bases and J 5 bases; bases outside gene matches: 5. Germline CDR1 reads LGHNA; CDR2 reads YNFKEQ.

This clonotype was picked up many times. V and J are TRBV6-1 and TRBJ1-5; no reliable D call. CDR1 and CDR2 from the germline V gene are MNHNS and SASEGT. The CDR3 totals 14 residues. V was trimmed by 7 bases and J by 2 bases, leaving 12 bases between them. Here the CDR3 reads CASTPPSGNQPQHF. The CDR3 nucleotides read TGTGCCAGCACCCCCCCATCGGGCAATCAGCCCCAGCATTTT.

This clonotype was recorded many times. CDR3 amino acids: CATQNTIGQEDQPQHF. The CDR3 coding sequence is TGTGCCACCCAAAACACAATCGGACAGGAGGATCAGCCCCAGCATTTT. V is TRBV28 and J is TRBJ1-5, with 7 bases fitting TRBD1. Per germline, CDR1 MDHEN and CDR2 SYDVKM. The CDR3 is 16 residues long. The V gene end was trimmed by 10 bases and the J gene end by 5 bases; junction bases not matched to a gene: 17.

The chain's CDR3 is CASSLVGSWSRGQPQHF. The CDR3 DNA reads as TGTGCCAGCAGCTTAGTGGGTAGCTGGTCTAGGGGTCAGCCCCAGCATTTT. The chain employs TRBV7-8 and TRBJ1-5; a possible D gene is TRBD1 (5 bases). The CDR3 consists of 17 residues. V lost 1 base and J lost 6, with 19 bases in between. Germline V lookup: CDR1 SGHVS, CDR2 FQNEAQ.

This clonotype has only a few counts. The chain joins TRBV4-1 to TRBJ2-7; D unresolved. V dropped 0 bases and J dropped 7 bases, with 16 bases sitting between them. Germline V lookup: CDR1 MGHRA, CDR2 YSYEKL. The CDR3 contains 15 residues. The CDR3 loop reads CASSQDLGWMREQYF. Here the CDR3 DNA reads TGCGCCAGCAGCCAAGATCTAGGCTGGATGCGGGAGCAGTACTTC.

This clonotype was observed many times. The chain joins TRBV6-1 to TRBJ2-1, with 13 nucleotides matching TRBD2. V gave up 7 bases and J gave up 2 bases; unmatched junction bases: 8. The CDR3 consists of 17 residues. The germline V gene encodes CDR1 MNHNS and CDR2 SASEGT. The CDR3 reads CASKRLAGGGTYNEQFF. The CDR3 DNA reads TGTGCCAGCAAGAGACTAGCGGGGGGCGGGACCTACAATGAGCAGTTCTTC.

This clonotype was seen repeatedly, ten times or more. The chain recombines TRBV5-5 with TRBJ2-7; D is possibly TRBD2 (5 bases). This CDR3 contains 14 residues. The V end lost 5 bases, the J end lost 2 bases, and 14 bases lay between the germline ends. The germline CDR1 and CDR2 sequences are SGHKS and YYEKEE (reference sequence). In DNA form, the CDR3 reads TGTGCCAGCAGTAGCGCCGATATTACCTACGAGCAGTACTTC. Amino acids: CASSSADITYEQYF.

This clonotype was seen ten or more times. The V gene is TRBV20-1, the J gene TRBJ2-3; D gene uncertain. The V gene's germline CDR1 is DFQATT and CDR2 SNEGSKA (reference sequence). CDR3 size: 11 residues. The V gene lost 4 bases and the J gene lost 6 bases, with 8 bases spanning the gap. CDR3 nucleotide sequence: TGCAGTGCTAAGAAGGGTGATACGCAGTATTTT. This gives the protein CSAKKGDTQYF.

This clonotype was counted ten times or more. The chain has TRBV18 and TRBJ2-2, with 11 nucleotides matching TRBD2. CDR3 length: 16 amino acids. From germline, CDR1 is KGHSH and CDR2 LQKENI. V trimming: 6 bases; J trimming: 2 bases; junction bases outside the gene matches: 5. The chain's CDR3 is CASSIAGGPNTGELFF. The CDR3 nucleotides read TGTGCCAGCTCCATAGCGGGAGGGCCTAACACCGGGGAGCTGTTTTTT.

This clonotype occurred a few times. V and J are TRBV9 and TRBJ2-7, with no clear D. V dropped 0 bases and J dropped 6 bases, with 13 bases sitting between them. The CDR3 spans 14 residues. Per the germline V gene, CDR1 is SGDLS and CDR2 is YYNGEE. CDR3 bases: TGTGCCAGCAGCGTAGTTTCAGAACCTGGCGAGCAGTACTTC. Its translation: CASSVVSEPGEQYF.